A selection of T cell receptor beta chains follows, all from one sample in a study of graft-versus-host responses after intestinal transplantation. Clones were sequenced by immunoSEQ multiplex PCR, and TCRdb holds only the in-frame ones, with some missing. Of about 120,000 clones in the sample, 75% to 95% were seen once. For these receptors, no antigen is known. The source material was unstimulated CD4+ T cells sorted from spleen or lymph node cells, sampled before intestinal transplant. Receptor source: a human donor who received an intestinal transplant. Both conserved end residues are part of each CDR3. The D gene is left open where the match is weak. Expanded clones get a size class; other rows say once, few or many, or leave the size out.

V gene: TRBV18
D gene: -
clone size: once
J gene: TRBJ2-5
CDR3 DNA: TGTGCCAGCTCGCCAGGGCTACAAGAGACCCAGTACTTC
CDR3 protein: CASSPGLQETQYF

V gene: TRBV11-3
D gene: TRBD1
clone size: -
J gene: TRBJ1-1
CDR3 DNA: TGTGCCAGCAGCTTAGCCGGGACAGGGCCCACTGAAGCTTTCTTT
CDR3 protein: CASSLAGTGPTEAFF

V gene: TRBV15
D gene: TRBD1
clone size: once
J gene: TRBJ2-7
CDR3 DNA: TGTGCCACCAGCTTTAGGACAGGCTTGGCATCGTACGAGCAGTACTTC
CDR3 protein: CATSFRTGLASYEQYF

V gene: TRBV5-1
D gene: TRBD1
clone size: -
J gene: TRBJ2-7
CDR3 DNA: TGCGCCAGCAGCCGCGGGACAGGACTTTACGAGCAGTACTTC
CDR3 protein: CASSRGTGLYEQYF

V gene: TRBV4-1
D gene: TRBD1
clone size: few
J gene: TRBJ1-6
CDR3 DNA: TGCGCCAGCAGCCAAGAACCGGGACAGGGAAAGAGTTCACCCCTCCACTTT
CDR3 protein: CASSQEPGQGKSSPLHF

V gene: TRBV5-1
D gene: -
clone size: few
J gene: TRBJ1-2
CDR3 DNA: TGCGCCAGCAGCCTCAATGTCTGGAACCTCAACACAGCTAACTATGGCTACACCTTC
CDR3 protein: CASSLNVWNLNTANYGYTF

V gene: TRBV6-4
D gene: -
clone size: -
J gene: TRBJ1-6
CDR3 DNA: TGTGCCAGCAGTGACGATGGGGCCCGAGGACCCCTCCACTTT
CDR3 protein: CASSDDGARGPLHF

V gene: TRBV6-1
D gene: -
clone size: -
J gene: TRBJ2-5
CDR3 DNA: TGTGCCAGCAGTGAATCGTTAGGTGGGGGGATCACCCAGTACTTC
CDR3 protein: CASSESLGGGITQYF

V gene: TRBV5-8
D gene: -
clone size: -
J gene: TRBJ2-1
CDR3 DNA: TGTGCCAGCAGCTTCCTTAGTCAGTCAGGGTCGTGGAATGAGCAGTTCTTC
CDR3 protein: CASSFLSQSGSWNEQFF

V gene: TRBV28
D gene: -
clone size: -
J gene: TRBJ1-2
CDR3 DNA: TGTGCCAGCAGTCCACAGGGTGGATATGGCTACACCTTC
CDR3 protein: CASSPQGGYGYTF

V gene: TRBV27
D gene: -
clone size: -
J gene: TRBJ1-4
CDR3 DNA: TGTGCCAGCAGTTCCGCAGGGACTAATGAAAAACTGTTTTTT
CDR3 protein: CASSSAGTNEKLFF

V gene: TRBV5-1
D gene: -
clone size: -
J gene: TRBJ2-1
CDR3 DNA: TGCGCCAGCAGCTTAACTAGTGGGTACAATGAGCAGTTCTTC
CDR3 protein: CASSLTSGYNEQFF

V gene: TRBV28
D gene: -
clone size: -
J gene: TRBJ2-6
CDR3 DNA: TGTGCCAGCAGGCCCCTCGGGACACGATTTTCTGGGGCCAACGTCCTGACTTTC
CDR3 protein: CASRPLGTRFSGANVLTF

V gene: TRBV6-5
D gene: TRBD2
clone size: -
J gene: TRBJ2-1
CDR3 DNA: TGTGCCAGCACCCAGGGACTAGCGGGTTACAATGAGCAGTTCTTC
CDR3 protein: CASTQGLAGYNEQFF

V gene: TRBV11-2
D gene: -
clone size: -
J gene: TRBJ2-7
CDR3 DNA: TGTGCCAGCAGCTTTACTTCCCGGGCCGAAGCTAGGGGCGAGCAGTACTTC
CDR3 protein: CASSFTSRAEARGEQYF

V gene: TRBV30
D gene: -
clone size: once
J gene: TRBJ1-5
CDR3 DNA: TGTGCCTGGAGCCCCGGGTTGGCCCATCAGCCCCAGCATTTT
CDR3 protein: CAWSPGLAHQPQHF

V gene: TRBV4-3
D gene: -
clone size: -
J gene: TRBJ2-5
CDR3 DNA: TGCGCCAGCAGCCGGGAACTAGGAGAGACCCAGTACTTC
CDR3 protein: CASSRELGETQYF

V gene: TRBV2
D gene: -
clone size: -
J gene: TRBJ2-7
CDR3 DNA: TGTGCCAGCAGTGAATACAGGGACTACGAGCAGTACTTC
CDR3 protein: CASSEYRDYEQYF

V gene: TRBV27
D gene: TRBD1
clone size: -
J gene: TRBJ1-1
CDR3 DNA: TGTGCCAGCAGTTCGGGACAGGGGGGACATAGGATGAACACTGAAGCTTTCTTT
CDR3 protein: CASSSGQGGHRMNTEAFF

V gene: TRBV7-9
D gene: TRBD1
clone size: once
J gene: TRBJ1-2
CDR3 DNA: TGTGCCAGCAGCTCCACGGGACAGGGGGCGGAAGGCTACACCTTC
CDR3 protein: CASSSTGQGAEGYTF

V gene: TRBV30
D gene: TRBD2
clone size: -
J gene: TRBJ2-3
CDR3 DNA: TGTGCCTGGAGCGGACTAGCGGGGGATAATACGCAGTATTTT
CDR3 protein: CAWSGLAGDNTQYF

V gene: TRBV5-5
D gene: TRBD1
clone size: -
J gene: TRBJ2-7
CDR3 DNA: TGTGCCAGCAGTTTGGACAGGGAAAAGCAGTACTTC
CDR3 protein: CASSLDREKQYF

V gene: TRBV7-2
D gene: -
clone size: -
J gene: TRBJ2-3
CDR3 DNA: TGTGCCAGCAGACCGACTAGCACAGATACGCAGTATTTT
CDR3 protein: CASRPTSTDTQYF

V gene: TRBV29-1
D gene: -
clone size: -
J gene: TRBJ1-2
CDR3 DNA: TGCAGCGTTGACGGACTCTATGGCTACACCTTC
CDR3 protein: CSVDGLYGYTF

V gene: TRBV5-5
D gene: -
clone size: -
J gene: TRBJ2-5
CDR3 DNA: TGTGCCAGCAGCTTGGAATGGCTGCTAGGTGGAGAGACCCAGTACTTC
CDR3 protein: CASSLEWLLGGETQYF